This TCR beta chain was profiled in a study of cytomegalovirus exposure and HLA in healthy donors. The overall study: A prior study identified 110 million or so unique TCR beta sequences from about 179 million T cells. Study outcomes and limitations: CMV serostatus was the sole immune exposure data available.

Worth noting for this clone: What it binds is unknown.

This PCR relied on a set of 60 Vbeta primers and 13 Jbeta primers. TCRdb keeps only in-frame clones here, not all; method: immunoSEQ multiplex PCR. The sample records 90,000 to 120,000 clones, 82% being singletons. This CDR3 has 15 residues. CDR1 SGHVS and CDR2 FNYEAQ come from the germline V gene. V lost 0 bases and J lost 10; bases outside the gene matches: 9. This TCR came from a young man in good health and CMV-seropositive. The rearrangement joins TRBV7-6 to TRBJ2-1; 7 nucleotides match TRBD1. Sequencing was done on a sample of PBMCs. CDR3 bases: TGTGCCAGCAGCTTAGCCCCGACAGGGTCGGGGGAGCAGTTCTTC. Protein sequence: CASSLAPTGSGEQFF.